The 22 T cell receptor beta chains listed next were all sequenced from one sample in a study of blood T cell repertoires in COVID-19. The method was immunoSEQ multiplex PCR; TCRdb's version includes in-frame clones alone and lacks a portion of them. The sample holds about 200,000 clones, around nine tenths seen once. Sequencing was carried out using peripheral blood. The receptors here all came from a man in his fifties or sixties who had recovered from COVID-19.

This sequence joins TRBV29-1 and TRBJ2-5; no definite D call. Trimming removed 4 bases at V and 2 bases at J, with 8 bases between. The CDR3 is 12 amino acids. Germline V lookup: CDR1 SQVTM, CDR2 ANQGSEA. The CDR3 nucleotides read TGCAGCGTTGTGGCAGTGCAAGAGACCCAGTACTTC. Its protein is CSVVAVQETQYF.

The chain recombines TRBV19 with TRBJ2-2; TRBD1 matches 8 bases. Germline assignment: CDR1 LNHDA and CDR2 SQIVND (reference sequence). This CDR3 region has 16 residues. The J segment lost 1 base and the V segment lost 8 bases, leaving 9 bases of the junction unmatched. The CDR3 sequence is CASQNPGTGNTGELFF. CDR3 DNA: TGTGCCAGTCAAAACCCCGGGACAGGGAACACCGGGGAGCTGTTTTTT.

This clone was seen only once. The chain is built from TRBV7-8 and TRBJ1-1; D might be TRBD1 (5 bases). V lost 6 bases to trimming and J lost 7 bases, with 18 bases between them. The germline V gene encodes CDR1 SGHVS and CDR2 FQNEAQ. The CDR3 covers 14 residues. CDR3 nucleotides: TGTGCCAGCAGGACAGAGACAGACAACGGTGAAGCTTTCTTT. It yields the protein CASRTETDNGEAFF.

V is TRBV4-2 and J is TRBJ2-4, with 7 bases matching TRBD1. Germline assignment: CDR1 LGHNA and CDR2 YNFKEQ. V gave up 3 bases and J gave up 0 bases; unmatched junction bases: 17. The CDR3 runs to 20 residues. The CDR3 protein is CASSQGRGTGAPLAKNIQYF. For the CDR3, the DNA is TGTGCCAGCAGCCAGGGGCGAGGCACAGGGGCCCCTTTAGCCAAAAACATTCAGTACTTC.

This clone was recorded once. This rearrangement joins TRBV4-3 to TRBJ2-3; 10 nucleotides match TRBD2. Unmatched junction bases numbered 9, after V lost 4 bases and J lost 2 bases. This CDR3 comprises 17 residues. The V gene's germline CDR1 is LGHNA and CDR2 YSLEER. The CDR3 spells CASSRQKREGITDTQYF. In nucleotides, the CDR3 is TGCGCCAGCAGCCGACAGAAGCGGGAGGGTATCACAGATACGCAGTATTTT.

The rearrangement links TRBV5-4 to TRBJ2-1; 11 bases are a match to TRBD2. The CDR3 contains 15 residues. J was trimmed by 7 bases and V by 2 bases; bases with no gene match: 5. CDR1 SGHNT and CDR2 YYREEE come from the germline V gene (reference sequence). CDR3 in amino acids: CASSFPSGRINEQFF. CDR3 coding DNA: TGTGCCAGCAGCTTCCCTAGCGGGAGGATTAATGAGCAGTTCTTC.

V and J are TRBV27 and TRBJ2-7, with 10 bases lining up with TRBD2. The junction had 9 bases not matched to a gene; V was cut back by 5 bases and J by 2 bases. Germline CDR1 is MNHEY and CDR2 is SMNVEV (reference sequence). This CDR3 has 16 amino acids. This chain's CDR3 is CASSLLAGGLPYEQYF. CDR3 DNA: TGTGCCAGCAGTCTTTTAGCGGGGGGTCTCCCCTACGAGCAGTACTTC.

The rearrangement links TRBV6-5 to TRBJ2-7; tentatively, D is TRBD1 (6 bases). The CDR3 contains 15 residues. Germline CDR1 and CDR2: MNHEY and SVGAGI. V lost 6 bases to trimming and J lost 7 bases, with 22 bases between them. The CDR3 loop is CASRTGQIQGLEQYF. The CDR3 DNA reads TGTGCCAGCAGAACCGGACAGATCCAAGGCCTTGAGCAGTACTTC.

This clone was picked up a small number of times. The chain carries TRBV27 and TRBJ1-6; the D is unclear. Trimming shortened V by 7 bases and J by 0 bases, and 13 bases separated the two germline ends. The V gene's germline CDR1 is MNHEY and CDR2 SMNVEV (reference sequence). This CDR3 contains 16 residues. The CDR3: CASTRGGNSYNSPLHF. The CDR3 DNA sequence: TGTGCCAGCACCAGAGGCGGAAACTCCTATAATTCACCCCTCCACTTT.

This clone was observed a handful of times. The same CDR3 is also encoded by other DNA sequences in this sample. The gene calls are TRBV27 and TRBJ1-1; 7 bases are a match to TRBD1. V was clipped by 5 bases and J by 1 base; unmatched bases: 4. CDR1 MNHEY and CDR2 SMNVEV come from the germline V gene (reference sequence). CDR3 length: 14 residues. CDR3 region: CASSPRDRNTEAFF. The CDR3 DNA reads TGTGCCAGCAGTCCAAGGGACAGGAACACTGAAGCTTTCTTT.

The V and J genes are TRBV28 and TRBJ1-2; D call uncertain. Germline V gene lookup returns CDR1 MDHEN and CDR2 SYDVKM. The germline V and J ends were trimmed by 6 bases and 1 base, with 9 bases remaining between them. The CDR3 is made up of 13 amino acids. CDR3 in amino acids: CASRPPLNYGYTF. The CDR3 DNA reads TGTGCCAGCAGGCCACCACTTAACTATGGCTACACCTTC.

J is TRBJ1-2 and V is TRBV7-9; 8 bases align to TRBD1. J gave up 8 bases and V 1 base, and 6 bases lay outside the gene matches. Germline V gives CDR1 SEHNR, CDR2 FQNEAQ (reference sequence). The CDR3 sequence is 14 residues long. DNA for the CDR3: TGTGCCAGCAGCTTAGAGGTCAGGGGGCGCGGCTACACCTTC. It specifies CASSLEVRGRGYTF.

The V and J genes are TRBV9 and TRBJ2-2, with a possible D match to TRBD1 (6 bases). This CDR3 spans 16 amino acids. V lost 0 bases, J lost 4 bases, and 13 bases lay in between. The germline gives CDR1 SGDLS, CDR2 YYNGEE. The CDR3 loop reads CASSVEQGKLTGELFF. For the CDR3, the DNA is TGTGCCAGCAGCGTAGAACAGGGAAAGCTCACCGGGGAGCTGTTTTTT.

In DNA form, the CDR3 reads TGTGCCACCTTGGACAGGGGGCATGGCTACACCTTC. Translating it yields CATLDRGHGYTF. The rearrangement joins TRBV10-3 to TRBJ1-2, with 11 bases lining up with TRBD1. Germline-derived CDR1 and CDR2 are ENHRY and SYGVKD. The V segment lost 10 bases and the J segment 6 bases; nucleotides outside the gene matches: 4. CDR3 length equals 12 residues.

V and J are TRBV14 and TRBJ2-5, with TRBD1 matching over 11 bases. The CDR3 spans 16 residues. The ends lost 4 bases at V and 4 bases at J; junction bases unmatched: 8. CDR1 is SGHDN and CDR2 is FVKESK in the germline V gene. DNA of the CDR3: TGTGCCAGCAGCCTAGAAACGGGACAGGGGGGAGAGACCCAGTACTTC. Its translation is CASSLETGQGGETQYF.

The CDR3 sequence is CASGSGGRYNEQFF. In DNA, the CDR3 is TGTGCCAGTGGGAGCGGAGGCCGGTACAATGAGCAGTTCTTC. The chain combines TRBV19 with TRBJ2-1; perhaps TRBD2 as D (5 bases). CDR3 size: 14 residues. Germline lookup yields CDR1 LNHDA and CDR2 SQIVND (reference sequence). Trimming shortened V by 8 bases and J by 4 bases, and 15 bases separated the two germline ends.

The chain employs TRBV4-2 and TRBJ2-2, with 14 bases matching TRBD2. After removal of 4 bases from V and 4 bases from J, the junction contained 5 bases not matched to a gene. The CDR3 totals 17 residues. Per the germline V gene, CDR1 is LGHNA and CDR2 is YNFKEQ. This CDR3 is CASSPKTSGGATGELFF. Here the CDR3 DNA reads TGTGCCAGCAGCCCAAAGACTAGCGGGGGGGCCACCGGGGAGCTGTTTTTT.

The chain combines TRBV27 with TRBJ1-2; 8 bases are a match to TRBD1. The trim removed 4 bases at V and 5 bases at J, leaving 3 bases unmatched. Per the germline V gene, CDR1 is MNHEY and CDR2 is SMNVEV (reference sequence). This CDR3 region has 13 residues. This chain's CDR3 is CASSSTGEYGYTF. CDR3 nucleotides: TGTGCCAGCAGTTCGACAGGGGAGTATGGCTACACCTTC.

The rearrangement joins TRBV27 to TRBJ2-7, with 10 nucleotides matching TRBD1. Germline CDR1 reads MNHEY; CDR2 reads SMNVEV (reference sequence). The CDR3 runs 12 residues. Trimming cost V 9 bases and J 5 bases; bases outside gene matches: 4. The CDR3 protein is CARGQGFHEQYF. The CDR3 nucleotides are TGTGCCAGGGGACAGGGGTTCCACGAGCAGTACTTC.

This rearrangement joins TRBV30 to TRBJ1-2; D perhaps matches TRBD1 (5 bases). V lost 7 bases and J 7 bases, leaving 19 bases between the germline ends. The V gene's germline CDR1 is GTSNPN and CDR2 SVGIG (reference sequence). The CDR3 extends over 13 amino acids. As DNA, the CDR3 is TGTGCCTTCTATCCGGGACTCCCGCGTGGCTACACCTTC. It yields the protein CAFYPGLPRGYTF.

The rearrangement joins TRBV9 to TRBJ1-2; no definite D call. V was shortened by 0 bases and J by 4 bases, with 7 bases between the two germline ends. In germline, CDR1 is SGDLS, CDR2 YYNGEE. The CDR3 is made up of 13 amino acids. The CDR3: CASSVDGIYGYTF. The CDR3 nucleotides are TGTGCCAGCAGCGTAGACGGGATCTATGGCTACACCTTC.

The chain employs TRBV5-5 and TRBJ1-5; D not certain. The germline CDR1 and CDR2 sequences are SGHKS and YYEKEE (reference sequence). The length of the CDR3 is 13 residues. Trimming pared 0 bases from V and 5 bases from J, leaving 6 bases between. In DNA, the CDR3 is TGTGCCAGCAGCTTGGATCTTGATCAGCCCCAGCATTTT. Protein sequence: CASSLDLDQPQHF.